This paragraph reports one TCR beta chain. Antigen unknown. The source of the sample is a study of CD8 T cells in ankylosing spondylitis. The study's findings and limits: A TCR beta motif of eight or nine highly homologous variants seemed to mark ankylosing spondylitis blood. Clones tied to disease were said to be significantly enriched in matched ankylosing spondylitis synovial fluid. Within peripheral blood, clones linked to disease were CD8+ and relatively rare.

TCRdb re-derived calls from the 5' RACE reads in MiXCR, one entry per CDR3 protein. This table holds 100,000 to 150,000 distinct CDR3 sequences, about an eighth found once. This CDR3 is 14 amino acids long. Germline assignment: CDR1 SQVTM and CDR2 ANQGSEA. Between the trimmed V and J ends, which lost 1 base and 5 bases, there was a span of 11 bases. The sample consisted of blood, either unsorted or a sorted T cell fraction (not recorded which). The receptor was isolated from a female donor with ankylosing spondylitis or in good health (not recorded which). This chain connects TRBV29-1 to TRBJ1-4, with D tentatively TRBD1 (6 bases). The CDR3 coding sequence is TGCAGCGTTGAAGTTAGAGGACAGAATGAAAAACTGTTTTTT. Amino acid sequence: CSVEVRGQNEKLFF.